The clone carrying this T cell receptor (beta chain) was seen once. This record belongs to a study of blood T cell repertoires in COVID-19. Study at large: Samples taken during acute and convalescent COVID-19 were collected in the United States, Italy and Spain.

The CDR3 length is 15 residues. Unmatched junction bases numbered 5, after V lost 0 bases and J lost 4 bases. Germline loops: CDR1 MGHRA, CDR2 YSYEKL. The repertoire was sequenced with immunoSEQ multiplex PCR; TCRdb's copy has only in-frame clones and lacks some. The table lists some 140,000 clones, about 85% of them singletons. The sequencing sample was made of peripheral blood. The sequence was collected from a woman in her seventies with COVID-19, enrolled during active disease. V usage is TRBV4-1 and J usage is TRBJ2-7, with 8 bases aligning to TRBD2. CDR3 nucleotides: TGCGCCAGCAGCCAAGATGACCGGGGGGGATACGAGCAGTACTTC. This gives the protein CASSQDDRGGYEQYF.